The 7 T cell receptor beta chains below all came from one sample that was sequenced in a study of blood T cells in healthy people across ages. Sample-barcoded 5' priming and a J-beta primer mix drove a second PCR of roughly 7 to 11 cycles. Via MiXCR, TCRdb re-called the 5' RACE reads, giving one row per CDR3 protein. The sample records 1.5 million to 2 million distinct CDR3 sequences, around 48% being singletons. Sequencing was performed on blood. Every receptor here comes from a woman in her thirties or forties in good health.

The chain is built from TRBV5-8 and TRBJ2-3; 8 nucleotides align to TRBD2. This CDR3 contains 17 residues. Germline CDR1 SGHTS, CDR2 YDEGEE. The V gene end was trimmed by 4 bases and the J gene end by 2 bases; junction bases not matched to a gene: 12. CDR3 nucleotides: TGTGCCAGCAGCCCCCCTTGGACTAGCCGATTCACAGATACGCAGTATTTT. It encodes CASSPPWTSRFTDTQYF. The whole variable domain, remainder taken from reference TRBV5-8 and TRBJ2-3, is EAGVTQSPTHLIKTRGQQATLRCSPISGHTSVYWYQQALGLGLQFLLWYDEGEERNRGNFPPRFSGRQFPNYSSELNVNALELEDSALYLCASSPPWTSRFTDTQYFGPGTRLTVL.

The chain carries TRBV12-3 or TRBV12-4 and TRBJ2-7; 8 nucleotides agree with TRBD1. The CDR3 runs 14 residues. With V trimmed by 7 bases and J by 3 bases, 8 bases remained unmatched. In DNA, the CDR3 is TGTGCCAGCACCGAACAGGGGGGATACTACGAGCAGTACTTC. It encodes CASTEQGGYYEQYF.

J is TRBJ2-4 and V is TRBV28; TRBD1 is a possible D gene (6 bases). Per the germline V gene, CDR1 is MDHEN and CDR2 is SYDVKM. V dropped 6 bases and J dropped 3 bases, with 21 bases sitting between them. There are 17 residues in the CDR3. The DNA for the CDR3 is TGTGCCAGCAGCCAGAGGCTGGGGGCGCAGGTCAAAAACATTCAGTACTTC. Translated: CASSQRLGAQVKNIQYF. The entire variable domain, with the rest obtained from reference TRBV28 and TRBJ2-4, is as follows: DVKVTQSSRYLVKRTGEKVFLECVQDMDHENMFWYRQDPGLGLRLIYFSYDVKMKEKGDIPEGYSVSREKKERFSLILESASTNQTSMYLCASSQRLGAQVKNIQYFGAGTRLSVL.

This clonotype was recorded a few times. The chain has TRBV28 and TRBJ2-5, with 11 bases that match TRBD2. Germline CDR1 MDHEN, CDR2 SYDVKM. The CDR3 extends over 17 amino acids. V trimming: 0 bases; J trimming: 5 bases; junction bases outside the gene matches: 8. CDR3 nucleotides: TGTGCCAGCAGTTTATGGGCTAGCGGGGGGCTCGAGGAGACCCAGTACTTC. Residues: CASSLWASGGLEETQYF.

This clonotype turned up a few times. The rearrangement joins TRBV4-3 to TRBJ2-3, with D perhaps TRBD2 (5 bases). Germline CDR1 reads LGHNA; CDR2 reads YSLEER. The CDR3 has 15 residues. V was pared by 1 base and J by 1 base, with 9 bases between. The CDR3, as DNA: TGCGCCAGCAGCCAAGGGCTAGCCCGCACAGATACGCAGTATTTT. It yields the protein CASSQGLARTDTQYF.

This clonotype was counted only a few times. CDR3 loop: CASSPGQSTEAFF. The CDR3 DNA reads as TGTGCCAGCAGTCCGGGACAGAGCACTGAAGCTTTCTTT. V usage is TRBV6-6 and J usage is TRBJ1-1; TRBD1 matches 7 bases. The trim removed 5 bases at V and 4 bases at J, leaving 4 bases unmatched. CDR3 length: 13 residues. Germline loops: CDR1 MNHNY, CDR2 SVGAGI (reference sequence).

The rearrangement joins TRBV6-2 or TRBV6-3 to TRBJ2-5; no firm D call. In germline, CDR1 is MNHEY, CDR2 SVGEGT. The CDR3 is 14 residues long. Between the trimmed V and J ends, which lost 3 bases and 0 bases, there was a span of 8 bases. DNA of the CDR3: TGTGCCAGCAGTTATCCCCCAGACCAAGAGACCCAGTACTTC. It codes for CASSYPPDQETQYF.